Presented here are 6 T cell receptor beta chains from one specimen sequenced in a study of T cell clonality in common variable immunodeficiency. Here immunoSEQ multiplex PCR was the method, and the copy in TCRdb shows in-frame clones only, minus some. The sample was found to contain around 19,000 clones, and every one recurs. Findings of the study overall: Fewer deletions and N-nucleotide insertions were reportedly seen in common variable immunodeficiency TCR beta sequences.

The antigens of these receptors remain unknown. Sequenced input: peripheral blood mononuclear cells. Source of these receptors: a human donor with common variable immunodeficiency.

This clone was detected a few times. The covered CDR3 bases are TGTGCCAGCAGCCCTAGGGACAGGCTAGAGACC. Translating gives CASSPRDRLET. The entire CDR3 sequence reads CASSPRDRLETQYF. This rearrangement joins TRBV7-9 to TRBJ2-5; the match to TRBD1 covers 8 bases. The CDR3 goes on 3 residues after the read ends, and that part is filled in from the germline J gene. The length of the CDR3 is 14 residues. V was clipped by 5 bases and J by 4 bases; unmatched bases: 6. CDR1 is SEHNR and CDR2 is FQNEAQ in the germline V gene (reference sequence).

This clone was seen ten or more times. Incomplete CDR3 DNA: TGTGCCTGGAGTGTCCTCGGGGGCACTGAA. Translation: CAWSVLGGTE. The CDR3, in full, reads CAWSVLGGTEAFF. V gene TRBV30 combines with J gene TRBJ1-1, with D perhaps TRBD1 (5 bases). Coverage ceases 3 residues before the CDR3 finishes, and the germline J gene fills in the end. Germline loops: CDR1 GTSNPN, CDR2 SVGIG (reference sequence). CDR3 length: 13 residues. Trimming cost V 0 bases and J 4 bases, with 9 bases left between them.

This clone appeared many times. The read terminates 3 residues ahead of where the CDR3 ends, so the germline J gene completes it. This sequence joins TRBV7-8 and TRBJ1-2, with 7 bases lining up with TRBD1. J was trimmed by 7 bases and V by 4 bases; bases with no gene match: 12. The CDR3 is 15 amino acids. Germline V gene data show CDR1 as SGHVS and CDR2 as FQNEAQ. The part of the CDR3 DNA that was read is TGTGCCAGCAGCTCGCGCGCACAGGGGATTACTGGC. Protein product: CASSSRAQGITG. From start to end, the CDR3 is CASSSRAQGITGYTF. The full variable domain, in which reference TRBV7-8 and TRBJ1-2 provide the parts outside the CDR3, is GAGVSQSPRYKVAKRGQDVALRCDPISGHVSLFWYQQALGQGPEFLTYFQNEAQLDKSGLPSDRFFAERPEGSVSTLKIQRTQQEDSAVYLCASSSRAQGITGYTFGSGTRLTVV.

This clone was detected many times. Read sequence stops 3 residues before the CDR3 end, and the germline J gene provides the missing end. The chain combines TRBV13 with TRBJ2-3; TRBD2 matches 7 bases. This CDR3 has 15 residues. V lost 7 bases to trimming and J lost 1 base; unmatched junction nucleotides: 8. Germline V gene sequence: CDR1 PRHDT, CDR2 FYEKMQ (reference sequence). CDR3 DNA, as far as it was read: TGTGCCAGCATAGAGGCGGGAGCAGGCACAGATACG. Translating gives CASIEAGAGTDT. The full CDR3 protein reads CASIEAGAGTDTQYF.

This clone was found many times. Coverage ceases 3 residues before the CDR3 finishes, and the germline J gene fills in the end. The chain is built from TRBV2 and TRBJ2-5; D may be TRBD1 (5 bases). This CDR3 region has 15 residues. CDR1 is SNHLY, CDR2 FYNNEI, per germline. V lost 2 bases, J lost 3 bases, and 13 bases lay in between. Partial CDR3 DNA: TGTGCCAGCAGTGAATTATGGACAATTAAAGAGACC. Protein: CASSELWTIKET. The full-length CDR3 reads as CASSELWTIKETQYF.

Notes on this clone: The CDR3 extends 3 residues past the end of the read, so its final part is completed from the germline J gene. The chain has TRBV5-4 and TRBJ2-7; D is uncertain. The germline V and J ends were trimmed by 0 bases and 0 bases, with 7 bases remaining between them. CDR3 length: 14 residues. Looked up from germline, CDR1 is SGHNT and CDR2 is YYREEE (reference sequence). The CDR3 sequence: CASSLAPTSYEQYF. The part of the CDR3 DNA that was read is TGTGCCAGCAGCTTGGCACCTACCTCCTACGAG.